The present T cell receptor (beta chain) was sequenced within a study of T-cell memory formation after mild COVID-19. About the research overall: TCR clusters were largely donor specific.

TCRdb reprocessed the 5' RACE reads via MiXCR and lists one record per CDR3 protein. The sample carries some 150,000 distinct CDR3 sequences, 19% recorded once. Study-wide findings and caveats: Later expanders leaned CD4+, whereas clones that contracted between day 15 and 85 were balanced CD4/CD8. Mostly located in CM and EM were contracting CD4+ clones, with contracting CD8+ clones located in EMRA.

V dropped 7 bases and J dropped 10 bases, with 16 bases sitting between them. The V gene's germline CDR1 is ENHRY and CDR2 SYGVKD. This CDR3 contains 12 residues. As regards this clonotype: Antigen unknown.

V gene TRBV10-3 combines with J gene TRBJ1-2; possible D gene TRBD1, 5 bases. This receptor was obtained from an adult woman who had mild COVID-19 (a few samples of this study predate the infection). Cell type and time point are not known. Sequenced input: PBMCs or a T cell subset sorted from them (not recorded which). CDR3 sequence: CAITPGRGVYTF. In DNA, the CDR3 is TGTGCCATCACCCCGGGACGGGGGGTCTACACCTTC.